A selection of T cell receptor beta chains follows, all from one sample in a study of cytomegalovirus exposure and HLA in healthy donors. Data came from immunoSEQ multiplex PCR; TCRdb stores just in-frame clones and leaves some out. The sample holds over 110,000 clones, around 84% seen once. The sample comprised PBMCs. These TCRs come from a man aged 18-30 years in good health and CMV-seropositive. The CDR3 runs from the conserved cysteine through the conserved F or W. The D gene is left open where the match is weak. The size entry is marked missing in some rows and otherwise reads once, few, many or a size class.

clone_size	v_call	d_call	j_call	cdr3_aa	cdr3_nt
-	TRBV23-1	-	TRBJ1-6	CASGGRGDSPLHF	TGCGCCAGCGGGGGGAGGGGCGATTCACCCCTCCACTTT
-	TRBV7-8	TRBD1	TRBJ1-5	CASSLARGQPNQPQHF	TGTGCCAGCAGCTTAGCCCGGGGACAGCCCAATCAGCCCCAGCATTTT
-	TRBV7-6	TRBD1	TRBJ2-6	CASVDRPSGANVLTF	TGTGCCAGCGTGGACAGGCCTTCTGGGGCCAACGTCCTGACTTTC
-	TRBV6-4	TRBD1	TRBJ2-7	CASIRDRRAYEQYF	TGTGCCAGCATCCGGGACAGGCGCGCCTACGAGCAGTACTTC
-	TRBV2	TRBD2	TRBJ2-5	CASSEGLAATQYF	TGTGCCAGCAGTGAGGGGCTAGCGGCGACCCAGTACTTC
-	TRBV5-6	-	TRBJ1-1	CASSSWNWGGGTEAFF	TGTGCCAGCAGCTCCTGGAATTGGGGCGGGGGGACTGAAGCTTTCTTT
once	TRBV15	-	TRBJ1-4	CATSRALSEKLFF	TGTGCCACCAGCAGAGCCCTGTCTGAAAAACTGTTTTTT
-	TRBV19	TRBD2	TRBJ2-1	CASSIGLAGYNEQFF	TGTGCCAGTAGTATAGGACTAGCGGGATACAATGAGCAGTTCTTC
-	TRBV27	TRBD2	TRBJ2-1	CASSLSPYLAGLGNEQFF	TGTGCCAGCAGTTTATCGCCCTACCTAGCGGGGCTAGGCAATGAGCAGTTCTTC
-	TRBV19	TRBD2	TRBJ2-3	CARDREGLAGNSSTDTQYF	TGTGCCAGGGACAGGGAAGGACTAGCGGGGAATTCTAGCACAGATACGCAGTATTTT
-	TRBV7-2	-	TRBJ2-7	CASSLGTDSYEQYF	TGTGCCAGCAGCTTAGGGACTGACTCCTACGAGCAGTACTTC
-	TRBV29-1	-	TRBJ2-7	CSAGQGTVEQYF	TGCAGCGCAGGCCAGGGGACGGTCGAGCAGTACTTC
-	TRBV11-3	-	TRBJ1-3	CASSLFSGNTIYF	TGTGCCAGCAGCTTATTCAGTGGAAACACCATATATTTT
-	TRBV5-6	TRBD1	TRBJ1-1	CASSFAPTGLGTEAFF	TGTGCCAGCAGCTTTGCGCCGACAGGGCTGGGGACTGAAGCTTTCTTT
-	TRBV19	TRBD1	TRBJ1-1	CASSTTGEAFF	TGTGCCAGTAGTACGACAGGGGAAGCTTTCTTT
-	TRBV11-2	-	TRBJ2-3	CASSGSGDTQYF	TGTGCCAGCAGCGGGAGTGGAGATACGCAGTATTTT
-	TRBV27	-	TRBJ2-3	CASSLGDTQYF	TGTGCCAGCAGTTTAGGCGATACGCAGTATTTT
-	TRBV2	-	TRBJ2-5	CASSEQGQETQYF	TGTGCCAGCAGTGAACAGGGTCAAGAGACCCAGTACTTC